This TCR beta chain was found in a study of T cell responses to AZD1222 COVID-19 vaccine. TCRdb keeps only in-frame clones here, not all; method: immunoSEQ multiplex PCR. Seen here are some 65,000 clones, about four fifths observed once, and the top ten hold around 25%. This clonotype was sampled from an adult in good health. Material: peripheral blood, obtained on day 0 of MenACWY control vaccination.

The CDR3 protein is CASSLGGRPYEQYF. CDR3 nucleotide sequence: TGTGCCAGCAGTTTGGGCGGGAGGCCCTACGAGCAGTACTTC. V usage is TRBV28 and J usage is TRBJ2-7; TRBD2 matches at 8 bases. Germline assignment: CDR1 MDHEN and CDR2 SYDVKM. J gave up 2 bases and V 3 bases, and 3 bases lay outside the gene matches. The CDR3 runs to 14 residues.